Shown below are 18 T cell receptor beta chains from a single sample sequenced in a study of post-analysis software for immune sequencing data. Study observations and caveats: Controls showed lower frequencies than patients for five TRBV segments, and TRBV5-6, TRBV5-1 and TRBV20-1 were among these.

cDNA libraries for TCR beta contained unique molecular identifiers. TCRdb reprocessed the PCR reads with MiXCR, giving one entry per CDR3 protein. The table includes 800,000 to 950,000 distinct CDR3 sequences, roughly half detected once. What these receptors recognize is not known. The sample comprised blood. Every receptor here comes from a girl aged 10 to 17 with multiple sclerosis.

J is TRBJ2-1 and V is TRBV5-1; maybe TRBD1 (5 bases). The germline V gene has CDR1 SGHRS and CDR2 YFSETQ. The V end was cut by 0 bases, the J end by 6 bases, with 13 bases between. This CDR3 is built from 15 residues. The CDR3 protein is CASSLVQGRSNEQFF. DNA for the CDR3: TGCGCCAGCAGCTTGGTCCAGGGAAGAAGCAATGAGCAGTTCTTC.

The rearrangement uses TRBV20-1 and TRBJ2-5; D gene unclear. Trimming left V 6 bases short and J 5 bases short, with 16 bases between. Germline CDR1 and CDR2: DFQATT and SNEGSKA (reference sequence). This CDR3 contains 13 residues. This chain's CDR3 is CSASITDGETQYF. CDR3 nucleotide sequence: TGCAGTGCCTCGATAACGGACGGGGAGACCCAGTACTTC.

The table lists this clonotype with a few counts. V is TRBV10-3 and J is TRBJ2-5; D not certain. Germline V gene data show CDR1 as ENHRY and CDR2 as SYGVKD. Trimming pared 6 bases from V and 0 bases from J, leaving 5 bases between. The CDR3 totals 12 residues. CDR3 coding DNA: TGTGCCATCAGAGGGAACCAAGAGACCCAGTACTTC. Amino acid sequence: CAIRGNQETQYF.

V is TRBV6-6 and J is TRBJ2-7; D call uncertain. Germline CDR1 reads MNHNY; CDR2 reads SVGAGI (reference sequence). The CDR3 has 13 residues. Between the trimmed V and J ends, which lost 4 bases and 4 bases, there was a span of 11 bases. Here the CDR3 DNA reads TGTGCCAGCAGTTCCCCCTGGGGTTACGAGCAGTACTTC. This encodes CASSSPWGYEQYF.

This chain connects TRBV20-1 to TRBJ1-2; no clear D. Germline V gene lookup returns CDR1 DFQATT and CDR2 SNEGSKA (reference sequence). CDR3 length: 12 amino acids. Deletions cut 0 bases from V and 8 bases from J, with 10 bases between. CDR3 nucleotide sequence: TGCAGTGCTAGAGATCAGTATTGGGGCTACACCTTC. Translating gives CSARDQYWGYTF.

The CDR3 DNA reads TGCAGTGCTAATAACCTCGGACAAGAATTCTACAATGAGCAGTTCTTC. Translating gives CSANNLGQEFYNEQFF. V gene TRBV20-1 combines with J gene TRBJ2-1; a weak D match, TRBD1 (5 bases). CDR1 is DFQATT and CDR2 is SNEGSKA in the germline V gene (reference sequence). Trimming left V 4 bases short and J 3 bases short, with 19 bases between. The CDR3 consists of 16 residues.

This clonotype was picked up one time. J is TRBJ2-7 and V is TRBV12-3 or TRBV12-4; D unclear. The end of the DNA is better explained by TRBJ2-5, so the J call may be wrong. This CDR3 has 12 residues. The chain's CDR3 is CASSFQSGTQYF. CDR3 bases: TGTGCCAGCAGTTTTCAGTCCGGGACCCAGTACTTC.

The CDR3 sequence is CASSQGMGTGRTDTQYF. In nucleotides, the CDR3 is TGTGCCAGCAGCCAGGGAATGGGGACAGGGCGCACAGATACGCAGTATTTT. The chain has TRBV4-2 and TRBJ2-3, with 9 nucleotides matching TRBD1. Germline loops: CDR1 LGHNA, CDR2 YNFKEQ. J was trimmed by 1 base and V by 3 bases; bases with no gene match: 8. CDR3 length: 17 residues.

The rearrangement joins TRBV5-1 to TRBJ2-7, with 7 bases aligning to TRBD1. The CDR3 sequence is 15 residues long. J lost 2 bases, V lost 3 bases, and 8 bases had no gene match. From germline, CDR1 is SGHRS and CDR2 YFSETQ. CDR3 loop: CASSSRTGSTYEQYF. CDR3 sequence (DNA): TGCGCCAGCAGCTCCAGGACAGGATCAACCTACGAGCAGTACTTC.

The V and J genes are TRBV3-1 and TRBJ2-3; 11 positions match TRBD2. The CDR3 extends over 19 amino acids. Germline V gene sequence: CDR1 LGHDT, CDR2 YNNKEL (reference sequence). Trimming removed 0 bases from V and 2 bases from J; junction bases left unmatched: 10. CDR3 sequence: CASSQELAGGWSDTDTQYF. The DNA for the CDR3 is TGTGCCAGCAGCCAAGAGCTAGCGGGGGGATGGTCGGACACAGATACGCAGTATTTT.

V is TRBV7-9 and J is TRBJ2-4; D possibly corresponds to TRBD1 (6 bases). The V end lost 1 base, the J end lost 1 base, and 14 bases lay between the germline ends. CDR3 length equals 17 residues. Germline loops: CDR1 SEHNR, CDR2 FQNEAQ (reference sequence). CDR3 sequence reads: CASSLVGPRGAKNIQYF. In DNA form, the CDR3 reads TGTGCCAGCAGCTTAGTAGGACCCAGGGGTGCCAAAAACATTCAGTACTTC.

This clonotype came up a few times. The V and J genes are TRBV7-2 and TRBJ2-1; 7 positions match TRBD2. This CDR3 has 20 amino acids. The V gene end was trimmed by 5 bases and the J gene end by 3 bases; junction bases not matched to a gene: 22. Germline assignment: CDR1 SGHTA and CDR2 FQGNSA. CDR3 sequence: CASSTSGAGRVSSLYNEQFF. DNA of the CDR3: TGTGCCAGCAGCACAAGCGGGGCGGGACGCGTGTCCTCCCTCTACAATGAGCAGTTCTTC.

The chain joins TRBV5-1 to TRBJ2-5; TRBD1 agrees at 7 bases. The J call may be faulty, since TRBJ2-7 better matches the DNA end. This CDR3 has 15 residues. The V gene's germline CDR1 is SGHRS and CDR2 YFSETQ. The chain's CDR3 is CASSSTGTYGLEQYF. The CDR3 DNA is TGCGCCAGCAGCTCGACAGGGACATATGGGCTCGAGCAGTACTTC.

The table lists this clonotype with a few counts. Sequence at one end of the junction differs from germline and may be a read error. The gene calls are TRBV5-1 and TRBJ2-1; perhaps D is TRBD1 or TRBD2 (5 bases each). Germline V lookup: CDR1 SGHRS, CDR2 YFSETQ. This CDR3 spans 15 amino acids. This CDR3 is CASSPGTFSYNEQFF. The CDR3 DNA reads TGTGCCAGTAGCCCCGGGACGTTCTCCTACAATGAGCAGTTCTTC.

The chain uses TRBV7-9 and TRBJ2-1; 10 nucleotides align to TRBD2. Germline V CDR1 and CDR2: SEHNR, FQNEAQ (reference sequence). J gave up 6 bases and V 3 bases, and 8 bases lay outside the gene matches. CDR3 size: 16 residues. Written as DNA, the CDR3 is TGTGCCAGCAGCTTGCCTAGCGGGAGTGACGTCAATGAGCAGTTCTTC. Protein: CASSLPSGSDVNEQFF.

The CDR3 DNA reads TGTGCCAGCAGTTTATTGTCCGGGACAGGGGTTCGCGAGCAGTACTTC. Its translation is CASSLLSGTGVREQYF. The rearrangement links TRBV12-3 or TRBV12-4 to TRBJ2-4; 10 bases line up with TRBD1. Near its end, the DNA agrees better with TRBJ2-7, so the J call may be wrong. The CDR3 sequence is 16 residues long.

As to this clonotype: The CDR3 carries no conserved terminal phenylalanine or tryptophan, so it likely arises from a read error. In DNA, the CDR3 is TGCAGTGCTAGAGATCCGGCCAGAAAACCCTCTGGGGCCAACGTCCTGACTGTC. Protein sequence: CSARDPARKPSGANVLTV. This chain joins TRBV20-1 and TRBJ2-6; D is unclear. V was pared by 0 bases and J by 0 bases, with 15 bases between. The CDR3 spans 18 residues. Per germline, CDR1 DFQATT and CDR2 SNEGSKA (reference sequence).

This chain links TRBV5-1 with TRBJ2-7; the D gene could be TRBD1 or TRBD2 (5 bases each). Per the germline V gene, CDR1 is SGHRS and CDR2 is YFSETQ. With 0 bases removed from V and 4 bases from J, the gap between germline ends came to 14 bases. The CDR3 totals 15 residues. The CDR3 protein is CASSLEALGTYEQYF. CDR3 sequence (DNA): TGCGCCAGCAGCTTGGAGGCCCTGGGGACGTACGAGCAGTACTTC.